This T cell receptor beta chain originates from a study of cytomegalovirus exposure and HLA in healthy donors (dated by TCRdb to between 2016 and 2019). Context from the whole study: The 666 repertoires of the first cohort and the 95 to 150 validation repertoires were produced on the same platform, according to a later analysis. The study was designed to test whether signatures of past pathogen exposure could be identified by cataloging public T cell receptors. In addition to the first cohort of roughly 670 subjects, a separate validation cohort of 120 different subjects was used. To predict cytomegalovirus infection status, the study brought together high-throughput TCR immunosequencing, statistical association of individual TCRs with disease status, and machine learning.

The investigation overall reported the following: Most TCR sequences were seen in very few donors, while some public TCRs were found in many individuals. According to the authors, the approach could potentially be generalized to other disease states and immunological phenotypes. In vitro tests confirmed that a few of the cytomegalovirus-associated TCR beta chains recognize cytomegalovirus antigens. A later analysis had no HLA typing for the validation cohort, so co-occurrence there was scored across all 130 or so repertoires. The study listed 164 TCR beta chains as associated with cytomegalovirus. Of the cluster scores, 85% to 95% were above 0 in a later analysis, which found that TCRs clustered in the first cohort also tended to co-occur in the roughly 130 validation repertoires. The classifier was reported to diagnose cytomegalovirus status with high specificity and sensitivity in both the original and validation cohorts.

With respect to this clone: Its antigen specificity is not known. Base qualities are missing; no much larger clone stands one base away.

Donors formed part of the validation cohort, which comprised over a hundred subjects and was distinct from the first cohort of 666 subjects. The receptor library was made with the immunoSEQ multiplex PCR assay. Under the source paper's analysis protocol: A statistical classification framework was developed to diagnose cytomegalovirus status using the catalog of TCR beta chain sequences. What TCRdb holds here is the immuneACCESS table cut down to in-frame rearrangements. Part of the clones is not present; checked against another copy, under half of the missing clones reflect an unresolved V gene, and the others are unexplained. D and trimming come from the DNA, and the V and J calls and clone size come from that table. Counted in this sample were 60,000 to 80,000 clones; around four fifths of them appeared once. The ten largest account for around 3% of the sample. CDR1 is given as MDHEN and CDR2 as SYDVKM, both from the germline V gene. CDR3 length: 15 amino acids, cysteine to phenylalanine. Only the CDR3 region is kept as DNA, spanning 45 bases read in frame from base 1. Trimming removed 2 bases from V and 4 bases from J, leaving 9 bases between the germline ends.

The TCR comes from a young man in good health and CMV-seronegative. The source material was PBMCs. In this chain, TRBV28 is recombined with TRBJ2-6; no D gene is confidently identified. Read as DNA, the sequence is TGTGCCAGCAGTTTAGGCCTTACAGGGGCCAACGTCCTGACTTTC. It specifies CASSLGLTGANVLTF.